This T cell receptor beta chain was found in a study of cytomegalovirus exposure and HLA in healthy donors. About the study: Genotyping of hundreds of donors showed that roughly 80% belonged to the Caucasian-associated ancestry cluster. Overall study results and limits: Later work showed greater clonal expansion in HLA-associated TCR beta chains than in equally common others.

Germline V gene data show CDR1 as PRHDT and CDR2 as FYEKMQ (reference sequence). With 1 base clipped from V and 3 bases from J, the junction kept 9 bases outside the gene matches. The CDR3 has 17 residues. In the PCR, 60 Vbeta and 13 Jbeta primers were used. The table came from immunoSEQ multiplex PCR; TCRdb's copy has only in-frame clones and leaves some out. The sample contains around 90,000 clones, roughly four fifths of which appear only once. This clone has only a few counts. The target antigen is unknown. V usage is TRBV13 and J usage is TRBJ2-5, with 9 bases aligning to TRBD2. Sequencing input: PBMCs. The sequence derives from a man aged 25 to 40 in good health and CMV-seronegative. The CDR3: CASSLDSGGSVEETQYF. The DNA for the CDR3 is TGTGCCAGCAGCTTAGACAGCGGGGGGTCCGTGGAAGAGACCCAGTACTTC.